This TCR beta chain was profiled in a study of blood T cell repertoires in COVID-19. The overall study: Sites in the United States, Italy and Spain provided acute and convalescent COVID-19 samples.

Assay used: immunoSEQ multiplex PCR; TCRdb lists only in-frame clones, some missing. The table lists 150,000 to 200,000 clones, 75% to 95% of them singletons, with approximately 0.5% in the top ten. The table lists this clone with a count of one. Germline V lookup: CDR1 MNHEY, CDR2 SMNVEV (reference sequence). V was trimmed by 5 bases and J by 4 bases, leaving 9 bases between them. The CDR3 spans 13 residues. The source material was peripheral blood. The TCR comes from a man aged 45 to 65 with acute or convalescent COVID-19. The chain links TRBV27 to TRBJ1-5, with D possibly matching TRBD1 (5 bases). The CDR3 DNA reads TGTGCCAGCAGTGGTCGGGGGAATCAGCCCCAGCATTTT. This gives the protein CASSGRGNQPQHF.